The 31 T cell receptor beta chains below come from one sample, sequenced in a study of beta chain features in type 1 diabetes. Notes on the study in general: Moderate yet significant TCRB CDR3 shortening was seen in Type 1 diabetes patients in all four CD4+ subsets.

What was sequenced were expressed TCRB transcripts, since all of the isolated RNA had been reverse transcribed. Data came from immunoSEQ multiplex PCR; TCRdb stores just in-frame clones and leaves some out. The sample shows around 240,000 clones, 16% of them seen only once. For these receptors, no antigen is known. The source material was naive CD4+ T cells from blood. These TCRs come from a man younger than 40 with type 1 diabetes.

Only a few counts were recorded for this clone. The chain combines TRBV29-1 with TRBJ1-1; 8 bases are shared with TRBD1. Per the germline V gene, CDR1 is SQVTM and CDR2 is ANQGSEA. This CDR3 has 13 amino acids. V dropped 6 bases and J dropped 3; count of bases not matched to a gene: 6. For the CDR3, the DNA is TGCAGCGTCTGTCGGACAGGGCACACTGAAGCTTTCTTT. It specifies CSVCRTGHTEAFF.

The sample holds a few counts of this clone. This sample includes further DNA sequences coding for the same CDR3. This rearrangement joins TRBV11-2 to TRBJ2-5; D unresolved. Trimming removed 5 bases from V and 5 bases from J, with 6 bases in between. This CDR3 has 11 amino acids. Germline CDR1 SGHAT, CDR2 FQNNGV. Here the CDR3 reads CASSHGETQYF. The CDR3 coding sequence is TGTGCCAGCAGCCATGGGGAGACCCAGTACTTC.

The chain carries TRBV10-3 and TRBJ2-3; 9 nucleotides agree with TRBD2. V trimming: 2 bases; J trimming: 2 bases; junction bases outside the gene matches: 5. The length of the CDR3 is 16 residues. Germline CDR1 is ENHRY and CDR2 is SYGVKD. The CDR3 here is CAISERLAGLTDTQYF. As DNA, the CDR3 is TGTGCCATCAGTGAGCGGCTAGCGGGACTCACAGATACGCAGTATTTT.

The gene calls are TRBV7-9 and TRBJ2-5, with a weak D call TRBD1 (6 bases). CDR3 length equals 14 residues. V lost 7 bases and J 5 bases, leaving 17 bases between the germline ends. Germline V gene sequence: CDR1 SEHNR, CDR2 FQNEAQ (reference sequence). The CDR3 nucleotides read TGTGCCAGCATCCAGGGGACCTCGGGGGAGACCCAGTACTTC. Translating it yields CASIQGTSGETQYF.

The chain employs TRBV28 and TRBJ2-5; unclear D gene. The germline V gene encodes CDR1 MDHEN and CDR2 SYDVKM. The CDR3 runs 14 residues. Trimming removed 5 bases from V and 2 bases from J, with 12 bases in between. The CDR3 region is CASSGWQAQETQYF. CDR3 in DNA: TGTGCCAGCAGTGGGTGGCAGGCTCAAGAGACCCAGTACTTC.

This clone came up a few times. The chain carries TRBV6-1 and TRBJ2-1, with TRBD2 as a possible D gene (5 bases). The V end lost 2 bases, the J end lost 0 bases, and 11 bases lay between the germline ends. The CDR3 consists of 16 residues. Germline V gene data show CDR1 as MNHNS and CDR2 as SASEGT. This chain's CDR3 is CASSEMDSSSYNEQFF. Written as DNA, the CDR3 is TGTGCCAGCAGTGAAATGGACTCGAGCTCCTACAATGAGCAGTTCTTC.

The chain uses TRBV30 and TRBJ2-5; no firm D call. This CDR3 comprises 15 residues. Germline CDR1 GTSNPN, CDR2 SVGIG (reference sequence). Trimming removed 2 bases from V and 2 bases from J, with 15 bases in between. CDR3 amino acids: CAWSTPIRGQETQYF. The CDR3 DNA reads TGTGCCTGGAGTACCCCCATTCGAGGACAAGAGACCCAGTACTTC.

This clone occurred a few times. The CDR3 here is CASSWGRGYGYTF. The DNA of the CDR3 is TGTGCCAGCAGTTGGGGTAGGGGCTATGGCTACACCTTC. The chain uses TRBV6-6 and TRBJ1-2; a possible D gene is TRBD1 (5 bases). This CDR3 contains 13 residues. CDR1 MNHNY and CDR2 SVGAGI come from the germline V gene (reference sequence). V shed 4 bases and J shed 4 bases, with 10 bases lying between them.

This clone was seen a few times. J is TRBJ2-1 and V is TRBV4-1, with TRBD1 matching over 9 bases. CDR1 MGHRA and CDR2 YSYEKL come from the germline V gene. This CDR3 comprises 15 residues. Trimming removed 3 bases from V and 8 bases from J; junction bases left unmatched: 8. In DNA, the CDR3 is TGCGCCAGCAGCCACTCGGGACAGGGCAACGATGAGCAGTTCTTC. This codes for CASSHSGQGNDEQFF.

This chain connects TRBV11-1 to TRBJ1-1; D perhaps matches TRBD1 (6 bases). Trimming took off 6 bases at V and 1 base at J, with 15 bases between the two ends. The CDR3 is made up of 15 amino acids. The germline V gene has CDR1 SGHAT and CDR2 FQDESV (reference sequence). CDR3 in amino acids: CASSTNTGWNTEAFF. CDR3 in DNA: TGTGCCAGCAGTACTAACACAGGGTGGAACACTGAAGCTTTCTTT. The full variable domain, in which reference TRBV11-1 and TRBJ1-1 provide the parts outside the CDR3, is EAEVAQSPRYKITEKSQAVAFWCDPISGHATLYWYRQILGQGPELLVQFQDESVVDDSQLPKDRFSAERLKGVDSTLKIQPAELGDSAMYLCASSTNTGWNTEAFFGQGTRLTVV.

This chain links TRBV19 with TRBJ2-5; D gene unclear. V was clipped by 4 bases and J by 2 bases, with 14 bases between them. Germline V CDR1 and CDR2: LNHDA, SQIVND (reference sequence). CDR3 length: 15 residues. DNA of the CDR3: TGTGCCAGTAGTACCCTGGGAACTCCACAAGAGACCCAGTACTTC. Translating it yields CASSTLGTPQETQYF.

This clone was counted a few times. This chain uses TRBV25-1 with TRBJ2-1, with 7 bases lining up with TRBD2. The germline CDR1 and CDR2 sequences are MGHDK and SYGVNS. This CDR3 comprises 10 residues. V gave up 6 bases and J gave up 14 bases; unmatched junction bases: 4. The CDR3 coding sequence is TGTGCCAGCAGCAGGGAGGGCGAGTTCTTC. This translates into CASSREGEFF. Variable domain in full (rest from reference TRBV25-1 and TRBJ2-1): EADIYQTPRYLVIGTGKKITLECSQTMGHDKMYWYQQDPGMELHLIHYSYGVNSTEKGDLSSESTVSRIRTEHFPLTLESARPSHTSQYLCASSREGEFFGPGTRLTVL.

CDR3 coding DNA: TGTGCCAGCAGCTTATACGGGGGCGGACATCAGCCCCAGCATTTT. Its translation: CASSLYGGGHQPQHF. The chain has TRBV7-2 and TRBJ1-5, with D possibly being TRBD1 (6 bases). The CDR3 loop spans 15 amino acids. The V gene lost 2 bases and the J gene lost 5 bases, with 13 bases spanning the gap. In germline, CDR1 is SGHTA, CDR2 FQGNSA.

This clone has more than one count but fewer than ten. The chain carries TRBV30 and TRBJ2-1; 12 bases agree with TRBD2. The CDR3 extends over 15 amino acids. Germline V CDR1 and CDR2: GTSNPN, SVGIG (reference sequence). The V segment lost 4 bases and the J segment 7 bases; nucleotides outside the gene matches: 8. This CDR3 reads CAWTATSGSRNEQFF. CDR3 bases: TGTGCCTGGACAGCGACTAGCGGGAGCAGGAATGAGCAGTTCTTC. The entire variable domain, with the rest obtained from reference TRBV30 and TRBJ2-1, is as follows: SQTIHQWPATLVQPVGSPLSLECTVEGTSNPNLYWYRQAAGRGLQLLFYSVGIGQISSEVPQNLSASRPQDRQFILSSKKLLLSDSGFYLCAWTATSGSRNEQFFGPGTRLTVL.

The genes are TRBV7-2 and TRBJ2-1; 14 positions match TRBD2. CDR1 SGHTA and CDR2 FQGNSA come from the germline V gene. V shed 5 bases and J 5 bases; nucleotides not matched to a gene: 5. This CDR3 has 16 amino acids. For the CDR3, the DNA is TGTGCCAGCAGCCTACGACTAGCGGGAGGGCACAATGAGCAGTTCTTC. It encodes CASSLRLAGGHNEQFF.

J is TRBJ2-1 and V is TRBV4-1, with 8 bases lining up with TRBD2. The CDR3 runs to 16 residues. After removal of 3 bases from V and 5 bases from J, the junction contained 9 bases not matched to a gene. Germline V CDR1 and CDR2: MGHRA, YSYEKL. The CDR3 spells CASSHFPGLVNNEQFF. Written as DNA, the CDR3 is TGCGCCAGCAGCCACTTTCCGGGACTAGTGAACAATGAGCAGTTCTTC.

This clone occurred a few times. Other nucleotide sequences from this sample produce the same CDR3. The chain carries TRBV5-1 and TRBJ2-1; a weak D match, TRBD1 (6 bases). V was clipped by 4 bases and J by 2 bases, with 10 bases between them. The CDR3 is made up of 14 amino acids. In germline, CDR1 is SGHRS, CDR2 YFSETQ. The CDR3 spells CASSLDRTYNEQFF. The CDR3, as DNA: TGCGCCAGCAGCCTCGACAGGACCTACAATGAGCAGTTCTTC. The full variable domain, its missing parts supplied by reference TRBV5-1 and TRBJ2-1, is KAGVTQTPRYLIKTRGQQVTLSCSPISGHRSVSWYQQTPGQGLQFLFEYFSETQRNKGNFPGRFSGRQFSNSRSEMNVSTLELGDSALYLCASSLDRTYNEQFFGPGTRLTVL.

The rearrangement joins TRBV29-1 to TRBJ2-1; 11 bases align to TRBD2. The CDR3 spans 15 residues. Losses at the gene ends were 8 bases for V and 6 bases for J; bases not matched to a gene: 12. Germline V gene sequence: CDR1 SQVTM, CDR2 ANQGSEA. CDR3 amino acids: CSPAFSSGRRNEQFF. The CDR3 DNA reads TGCAGCCCCGCCTTTTCTAGCGGGAGGCGCAATGAGCAGTTCTTC.

The chain employs TRBV29-1 and TRBJ2-5; D is perhaps TRBD2 (5 bases). Deletions cut 5 bases from V and 5 bases from J, with 12 bases between. In germline, CDR1 is SQVTM, CDR2 ANQGSEA. The CDR3 contains 12 residues. The CDR3 is CSVSPGVETQYF. CDR3 nucleotides: TGCAGCGTTTCCCCCGGGGTGGAGACCCAGTACTTC.

The CDR3 sequence: CASTRLGSTYEQYF. The CDR3 DNA is TGTGCCAGCACCCGCCTGGGATCCACCTACGAGCAGTACTTC. The chain has TRBV27 and TRBJ2-7; D is unresolved. In germline, CDR1 is MNHEY, CDR2 SMNVEV (reference sequence). The CDR3 contains 14 residues. Deletions cut 7 bases from V and 2 bases from J, with 15 bases between.

This clone showed up just a few times. The rearrangement uses TRBV30 and TRBJ2-5, with 13 bases identical to TRBD2. Trimming cost V 0 bases and J 6 bases; bases outside gene matches: 22. The length of the CDR3 is 21 residues. The V gene's germline CDR1 is GTSNPN and CDR2 SVGIG (reference sequence). The CDR3 protein is CAWSVRRNTELAGGPRKTQYF. Written as DNA, the CDR3 is TGTGCCTGGAGTGTAAGGCGAAATACGGAACTAGCGGGAGGGCCGAGGAAGACCCAGTACTTC.

CDR3 nucleotides: TGCGCCAGCAGCTTGGCCAAGGGGGCGAACACCGGGGAGCTGTTTTTT. It encodes CASSLAKGANTGELFF. V gene TRBV5-1 combines with J gene TRBJ2-2; maybe TRBD1 (6 bases). Germline V CDR1 and CDR2: SGHRS, YFSETQ. V was clipped by 0 bases and J by 0 bases, with 9 bases between them. The CDR3 totals 16 residues. Using reference TRBV5-1 and TRBJ2-2 for the parts outside the CDR3, the full variable domain is KAGVTQTPRYLIKTRGQQVTLSCSPISGHRSVSWYQQTPGQGLQFLFEYFSETQRNKGNFPGRFSGRQFSNSRSEMNVSTLELGDSALYLCASSLAKGANTGELFFGEGSRLTVL.

This clone has just a few counts. The chain uses TRBV7-2 and TRBJ2-5, with 11 bases identical to TRBD1. Germline V gene lookup returns CDR1 SGHTA and CDR2 FQGNSA. The trim removed 6 bases at V and 4 bases at J, leaving 7 bases unmatched. The CDR3 is made up of 15 amino acids. The CDR3 DNA is TGTGCCAGCAGTCACAGGACAGGGGGCGGAGAGACCCAGTACTTC. Translated: CASSHRTGGGETQYF.

The J gene is TRBJ1-1, the V gene TRBV7-2; 12 nucleotides agree with TRBD1. Germline CDR1 reads SGHTA; CDR2 reads FQGNSA. Trimming cost V 5 bases and J 5 bases; bases outside gene matches: 6. The CDR3 contains 15 residues. The DNA for the CDR3 is TGTGCCAGCAGCCGGGGACAGGGGGCAGGAACTGAAGCTTTCTTT. Translating it yields CASSRGQGAGTEAFF.

There are a few counts of this clone. V usage is TRBV5-1 and J usage is TRBJ2-1, with 11 bases fitting TRBD1. V lost 4 bases, J lost 4 bases, and 16 bases stayed unmatched. CDR1 SGHRS and CDR2 YFSETQ come from the germline V gene. The CDR3 length is 19 residues. This CDR3 reads CASSPRTGGSLGIYNEQFF. CDR3 DNA sequence: TGCGCCAGCAGCCCCAGGACAGGGGGCAGTTTGGGGATATACAATGAGCAGTTCTTC.

A remark on this clone: Other DNA variants within this sample encode the same CDR3. The rearrangement uses TRBV9 and TRBJ2-2; no clear D gene. Germline CDR1 SGDLS, CDR2 YYNGEE. CDR3 length: 15 residues. Trimming shortened V by 0 bases and J by 0 bases, and 6 bases separated the two germline ends. The CDR3 nucleotides read TGTGCCAGCAGCGTAGTTGGGGCGAACACCGGGGAGCTGTTTTTT. Translating it yields CASSVVGANTGELFF.

The V gene is TRBV10-3, the J gene TRBJ2-5; D might be TRBD1 (7 bases). Trimming removed 2 bases at V and 1 base at J, with 17 bases between. CDR3 length equals 17 residues. Germline CDR1 is ENHRY and CDR2 is SYGVKD. The CDR3 DNA sequence: TGTGCCATCAGTGAGCCGCCGGCAGGGGGGATCCAAGAGACCCAGTACTTC. It yields the protein CAISEPPAGGIQETQYF.

The rearrangement uses TRBV10-3 and TRBJ2-4; D might be TRBD1 (6 bases). The germline V gene encodes CDR1 ENHRY and CDR2 SYGVKD. V lost 5 bases and J 2 bases, leaving 19 bases between the germline ends. The CDR3 sequence is 17 residues long. The CDR3 loop is CAISQTGQSGSKNIQYF. The CDR3 coding sequence is TGTGCCATCAGTCAGACCGGACAGAGCGGATCCAAAAACATTCAGTACTTC.

A few counts support this clone. The chain couples TRBV7-8 to TRBJ2-7; the D gene is possibly TRBD1 (6 bases). This CDR3 is 16 amino acids long. The germline V gene encodes CDR1 SGHVS and CDR2 FQNEAQ. The ends were cut back, 2 bases at V and 7 bases at J, with 21 bases in the middle. CDR3 sequence: CASSLYRDHLRGEQYF. CDR3 DNA: TGTGCCAGCAGCTTATACAGGGACCACCTTAGGGGGGAGCAGTACTTC. The full variable domain, its missing parts supplied by reference TRBV7-8 and TRBJ2-7, is GAGVSQSPRYKVAKRGQDVALRCDPISGHVSLFWYQQALGQGPEFLTYFQNEAQLDKSGLPSDRFFAERPEGSVSTLKIQRTQQEDSAVYLCASSLYRDHLRGEQYFGPGTRLTVT.

In its sample, this clone was seen a few times. The chain links TRBV9 to TRBJ2-5; D gene ambiguous. CDR1 is SGDLS, CDR2 YYNGEE, per germline. This CDR3 comprises 13 residues. V was pared by 4 bases and J by 5 bases, with 12 bases between. The CDR3: CASSSTSWETQYF. CDR3 nucleotides: TGTGCCAGCAGCTCGACCTCGTGGGAGACCCAGTACTTC.

This clone was found a few times. The rearrangement uses TRBV29-1 and TRBJ2-3; 11 bases are a match to TRBD1. There are 14 residues in the CDR3. Germline V CDR1 and CDR2: SQVTM, ANQGSEA. The V gene end was trimmed by 2 bases and the J gene end by 6 bases; junction bases not matched to a gene: 4. DNA for the CDR3: TGCAGCGTTGAAAAGGGACAGGGGGGGGATACGCAGTATTTT. Translation: CSVEKGQGGDTQYF.